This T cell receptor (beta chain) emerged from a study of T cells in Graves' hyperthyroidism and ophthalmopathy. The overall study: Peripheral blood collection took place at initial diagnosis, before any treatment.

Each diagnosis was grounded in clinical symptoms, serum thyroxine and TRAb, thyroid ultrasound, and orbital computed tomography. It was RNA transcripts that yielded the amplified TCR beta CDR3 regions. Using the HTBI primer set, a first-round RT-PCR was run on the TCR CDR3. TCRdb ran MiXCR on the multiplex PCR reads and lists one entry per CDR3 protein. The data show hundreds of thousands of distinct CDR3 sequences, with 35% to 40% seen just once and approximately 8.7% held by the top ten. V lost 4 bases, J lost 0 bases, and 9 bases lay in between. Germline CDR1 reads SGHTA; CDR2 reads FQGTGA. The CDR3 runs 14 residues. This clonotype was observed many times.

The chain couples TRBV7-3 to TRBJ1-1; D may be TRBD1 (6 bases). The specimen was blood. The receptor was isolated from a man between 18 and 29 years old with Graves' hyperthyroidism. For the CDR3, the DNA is TGTGCCAGCAGCTCGCAGGGGATGAACACTGAAGCTTTCTTT. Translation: CASSSQGMNTEAFF.